A selection of T cell receptor beta chains follows, all from one sample in a study of beta chain features in type 1 diabetes. Generated by immunoSEQ multiplex PCR, the TCRdb table keeps only in-frame clones and is missing some. The repertoire holds about 320,000 clones, with approximately 15% as singletons. Sequencing was performed on central memory CD4+ T cells from blood. These receptors all stem from a man aged 25-45 years in good health. CDR3s include the opening cysteine and the closing phenylalanine or tryptophan. Each record gives: CDR3 DNA, CDR3 protein, D gene, V gene, J gene, clone size. A D gene is named only where the DNA matches it firmly. Clone sizes are given selectively: once, few, many, or a class where the clone is expanded.

CDR3 DNA: TGTGCCAGTATTCAGGGTAACTATGGCTACACCTTC
CDR3 protein: CASIQGNYGYTF
D gene: -
V gene: TRBV19
J gene: TRBJ1-2
clone size: few

CDR3 DNA: TGTGCCACCAGCAGAGACCAGACAGCGCCTATGGGCTACACCTTC
CDR3 protein: CATSRDQTAPMGYTF
D gene: -
V gene: TRBV15
J gene: TRBJ1-2
clone size: -

CDR3 DNA: TGTGCCAGCAGCGATATTTGGCCGGGACAGGGGACCGGGGCCAACGTCCTGACTTTC
CDR3 protein: CASSDIWPGQGTGANVLTF
D gene: TRBD1
V gene: TRBV7-2
J gene: TRBJ2-6
clone size: many

CDR3 DNA: TGTGCCAGCAGCCCTCAGGGATCCAAAAACATTCAGTACTTC
CDR3 protein: CASSPQGSKNIQYF
D gene: -
V gene: TRBV11-2
J gene: TRBJ2-4
clone size: few

CDR3 DNA: TGTGCCAGCAGCTTAGCGGCCAGACTAGCGGGGACCGGGGAGCTGTTTTTT
CDR3 protein: CASSLAARLAGTGELFF
D gene: TRBD2
V gene: TRBV11-1
J gene: TRBJ2-2
clone size: few

CDR3 DNA: TGTGCCAGCAGTGTCGGACAGGGTCCCGGGGAGCTGTTTTTT
CDR3 protein: CASSVGQGPGELFF
D gene: TRBD1
V gene: TRBV6-6
J gene: TRBJ2-2
clone size: -

CDR3 DNA: TGTGCCAGCAGCCAGGGCCCTAGCGGAGCTGAAGCTTTCTTT
CDR3 protein: CASSQGPSGAEAFF
D gene: -
V gene: TRBV27
J gene: TRBJ1-1
clone size: -

CDR3 DNA: TGTGCCAGCAGTTTCTCAGGGGGAACTGAAGCTTTCTTT
CDR3 protein: CASSFSGGTEAFF
D gene: TRBD1
V gene: TRBV6-5
J gene: TRBJ1-1
clone size: few

CDR3 DNA: TGTGCCAGCAGCTTAGTCCGGGGGGATGGTGAGCAGTTCTTC
CDR3 protein: CASSLVRGDGEQFF
D gene: TRBD2
V gene: TRBV7-8
J gene: TRBJ2-1
clone size: few

CDR3 DNA: TGTGCCAGCAGCCCACCTCTCTTCAATGAGCAGTTCTTC
CDR3 protein: CASSPPLFNEQFF
D gene: -
V gene: TRBV11-2
J gene: TRBJ2-1
clone size: -

CDR3 DNA: TGCGCCAGCAGCCAAGAAATCCCCCGGGGACAGAGGGTTATCAATCAGCCCCAGCATTTT
CDR3 protein: CASSQEIPRGQRVINQPQHF
D gene: TRBD1
V gene: TRBV4-3
J gene: TRBJ1-5
clone size: -